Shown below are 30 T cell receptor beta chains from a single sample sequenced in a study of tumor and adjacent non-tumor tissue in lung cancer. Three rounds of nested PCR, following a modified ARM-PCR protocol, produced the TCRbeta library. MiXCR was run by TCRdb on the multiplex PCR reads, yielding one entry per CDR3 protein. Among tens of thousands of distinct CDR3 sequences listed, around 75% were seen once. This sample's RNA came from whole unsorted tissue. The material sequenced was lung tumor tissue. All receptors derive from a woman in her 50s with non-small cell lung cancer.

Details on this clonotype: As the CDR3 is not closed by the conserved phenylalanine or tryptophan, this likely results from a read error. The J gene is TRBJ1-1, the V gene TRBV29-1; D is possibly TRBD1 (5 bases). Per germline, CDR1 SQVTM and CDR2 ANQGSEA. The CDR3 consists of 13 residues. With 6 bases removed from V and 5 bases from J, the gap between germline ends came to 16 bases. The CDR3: CSVSKGCETEAFL. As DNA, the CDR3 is TGCAGCGTCTCCAAGGGGTGTGAGACTGAAGCTTTCCTT.

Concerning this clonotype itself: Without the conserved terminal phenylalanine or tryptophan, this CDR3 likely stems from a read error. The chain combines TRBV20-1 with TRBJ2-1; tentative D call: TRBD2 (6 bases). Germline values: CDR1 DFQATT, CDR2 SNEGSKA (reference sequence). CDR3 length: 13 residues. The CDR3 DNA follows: TGCAGTGCTCCCCGGGACTGGGGTGATGAACAGTTCTTA. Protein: CSAPRDWGDEQFL.

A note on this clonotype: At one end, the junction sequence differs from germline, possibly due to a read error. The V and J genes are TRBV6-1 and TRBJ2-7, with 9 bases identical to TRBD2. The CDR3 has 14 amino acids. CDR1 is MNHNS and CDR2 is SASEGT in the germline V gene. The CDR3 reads CASNRLAAPYEQYF. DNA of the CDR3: TGCGCCAGCAATAGACTAGCGGCCCCCTACGAGCAGTACTTC.

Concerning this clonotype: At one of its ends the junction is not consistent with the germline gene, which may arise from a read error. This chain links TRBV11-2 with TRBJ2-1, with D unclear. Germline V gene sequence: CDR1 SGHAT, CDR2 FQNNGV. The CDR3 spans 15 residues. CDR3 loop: CASSLIGHAYNEQFF. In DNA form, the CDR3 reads TGTGCCAGCAGCCTAATAGGGCACGCTTACAACGAGCAGTTCTTC.

CDR3 in amino acids: CSAGRDGGGRQYF. DNA of the CDR3: TGCAGTGCTGGCCGCGACGGGGGGGGGCGGCAGTACTTC. V gene TRBV20-1 combines with J gene TRBJ2-7; 8 bases align to TRBD2. From germline, CDR1 is DFQATT and CDR2 SNEGSKA (reference sequence). V lost 5 bases to trimming and J lost 9 bases; unmatched junction nucleotides: 12. The CDR3 has 13 amino acids.

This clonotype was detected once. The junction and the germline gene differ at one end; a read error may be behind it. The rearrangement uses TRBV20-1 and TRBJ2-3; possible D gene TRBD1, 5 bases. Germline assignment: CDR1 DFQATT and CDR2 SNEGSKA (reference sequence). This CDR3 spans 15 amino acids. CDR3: CSARSVDTYTDSQYF. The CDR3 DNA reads TGCAGTGCTAGATCCGTGGACACTTACACAGATTCGCAGTATTTT.

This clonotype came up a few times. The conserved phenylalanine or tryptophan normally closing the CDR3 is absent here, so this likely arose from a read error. The CDR3 DNA follows: TGTGCCAGCGGCAGAATAGGTGGACAGGGAGTCGGCACTGAAGCTTTCTAT. Amino acid sequence: CASGRIGGQGVGTEAFY. This chain connects TRBV11-1 to TRBJ1-1; 8 nucleotides line up with TRBD1. CDR3 length equals 17 residues. Per germline, CDR1 SGHAT and CDR2 FQDESV (reference sequence). The junction had 18 bases not matched to a gene; V was cut back by 8 bases and J by 4 bases.

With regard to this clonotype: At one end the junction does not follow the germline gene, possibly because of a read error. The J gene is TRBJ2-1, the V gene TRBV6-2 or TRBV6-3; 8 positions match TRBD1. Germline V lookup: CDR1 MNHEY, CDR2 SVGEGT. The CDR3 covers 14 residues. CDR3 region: CVSNIQGEYNEQLF. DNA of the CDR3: TGTGTCAGCAACATACAGGGGGAATACAATGAGCAGCTCTTC.

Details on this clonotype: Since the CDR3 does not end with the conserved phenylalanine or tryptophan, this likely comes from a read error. CDR3 bases: TGCGCCAGCAGCCAAGATATTACGAATACCGGGGAGCTGTTTTTG. Its protein product is CASSQDITNTGELFL. The chain is built from TRBV4-3 and TRBJ2-2; D not certain. This CDR3 spans 15 amino acids. CDR1 LGHNA and CDR2 YSLEER come from the germline V gene.

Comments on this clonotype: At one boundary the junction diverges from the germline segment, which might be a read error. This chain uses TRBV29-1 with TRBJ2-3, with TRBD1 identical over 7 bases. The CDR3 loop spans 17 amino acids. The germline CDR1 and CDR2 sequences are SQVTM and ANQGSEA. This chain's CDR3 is CSVDRSGQVESTDTQCF. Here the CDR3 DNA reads TGCAGCGTAGACCGATCCGGACAGGTGGAGAGCACAGATACGCAGTGTTTT.

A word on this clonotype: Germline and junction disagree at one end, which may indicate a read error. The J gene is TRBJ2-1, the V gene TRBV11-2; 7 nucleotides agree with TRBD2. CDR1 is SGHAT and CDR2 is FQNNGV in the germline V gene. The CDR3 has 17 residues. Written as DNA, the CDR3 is TGCGGCAGCACCCCAGAGGGCGGGGGAAGCTCCTACAATGAACAGTTCTTC. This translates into CGSTPEGGGSSYNEQFF.

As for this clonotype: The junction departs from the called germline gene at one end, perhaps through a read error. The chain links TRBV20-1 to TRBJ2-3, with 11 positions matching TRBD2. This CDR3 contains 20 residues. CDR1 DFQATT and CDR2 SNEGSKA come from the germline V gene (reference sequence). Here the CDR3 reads CIARGGLGLAALRITDTQYF. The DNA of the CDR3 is TGCATTGCTAGAGGAGGGTTGGGACTAGCGGCCCTCCGGATCACAGATACGCAGTATTTT.

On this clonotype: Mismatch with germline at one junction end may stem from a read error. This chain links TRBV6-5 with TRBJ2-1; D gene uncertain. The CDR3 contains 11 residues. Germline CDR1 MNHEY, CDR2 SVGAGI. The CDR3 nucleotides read TGTGCCAGCAGTCTATCGGATGAGCAGTTCTTT. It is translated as CASSLSDEQFF.

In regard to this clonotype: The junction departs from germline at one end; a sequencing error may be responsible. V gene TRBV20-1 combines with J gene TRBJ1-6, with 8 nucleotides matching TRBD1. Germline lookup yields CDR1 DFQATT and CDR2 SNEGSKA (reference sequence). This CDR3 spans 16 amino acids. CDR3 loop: CSARDHRTGRSSLLHF. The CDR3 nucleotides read TGTAGTGCTAGAGATCACAGGACAGGGCGGAGTTCACTCCTCCACTTT.

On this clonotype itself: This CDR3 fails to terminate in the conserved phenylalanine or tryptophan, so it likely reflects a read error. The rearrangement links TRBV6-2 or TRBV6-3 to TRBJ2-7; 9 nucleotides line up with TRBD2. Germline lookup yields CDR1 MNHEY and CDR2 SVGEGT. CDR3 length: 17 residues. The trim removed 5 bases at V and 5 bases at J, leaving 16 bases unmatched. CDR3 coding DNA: TGTGCCAGCAGTAATACAGGCGGGAGGGCCTCTATCCACGAGCAGTACTCC. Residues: CASSNTGGRASIHEQYS.

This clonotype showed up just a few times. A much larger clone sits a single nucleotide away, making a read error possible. DNA for the CDR3: TGCGCCAGCAGCTTGGAAACTAGCGGGACCTACGAGCAGTACTTC. As protein: CASSLETSGTYEQYF. The chain recombines TRBV5-1 with TRBJ2-7; 10 nucleotides align to TRBD2. Germline V gene sequence: CDR1 SGHRS, CDR2 YFSETQ. The CDR3 extends over 15 amino acids. After removal of 0 bases from V and 2 bases from J, the junction contained 2 bases not matched to a gene.

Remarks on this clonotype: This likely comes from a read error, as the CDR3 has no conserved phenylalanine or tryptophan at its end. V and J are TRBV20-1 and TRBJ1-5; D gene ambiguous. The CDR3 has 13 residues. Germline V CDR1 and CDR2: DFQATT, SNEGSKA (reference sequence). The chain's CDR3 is CRALGSGNQPQHS. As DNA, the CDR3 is TGCAGAGCCCTGGGGTCCGGGAATCAGCCCCAGCATTCT.

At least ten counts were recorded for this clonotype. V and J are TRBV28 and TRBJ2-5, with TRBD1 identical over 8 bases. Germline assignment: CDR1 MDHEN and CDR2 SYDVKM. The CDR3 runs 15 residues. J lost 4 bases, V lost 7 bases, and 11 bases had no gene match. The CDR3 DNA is TGTGCCAGCAATATACTCCGGACAGGGCCAGAGACCCAGTACTTC. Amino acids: CASNILRTGPETQYF. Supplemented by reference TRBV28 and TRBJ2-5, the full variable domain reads DVKVTQSSRYLVKRTGEKVFLECVQDMDHENMFWYRQDPGLGLRLIYFSYDVKMKEKGDIPEGYSVSREKKERFSLILESASTNQTSMYLCASNILRTGPETQYFGPGTRLLVL.

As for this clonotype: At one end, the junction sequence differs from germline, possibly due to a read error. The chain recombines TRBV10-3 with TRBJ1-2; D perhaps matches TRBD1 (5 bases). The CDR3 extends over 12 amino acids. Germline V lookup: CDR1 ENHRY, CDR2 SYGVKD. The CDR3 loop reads CATSAVGTGYIF. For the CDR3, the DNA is TGTGCCACCTCCGCCGTGGGGACTGGCTACATCTTC.

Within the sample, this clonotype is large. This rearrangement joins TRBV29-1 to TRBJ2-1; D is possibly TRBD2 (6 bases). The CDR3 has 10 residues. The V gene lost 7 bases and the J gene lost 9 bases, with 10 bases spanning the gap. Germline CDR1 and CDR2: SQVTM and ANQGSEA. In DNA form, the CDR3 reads TGCAGCGCCGGCGGGACTGAGCAGTTCTTC. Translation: CSAGGTEQFF.

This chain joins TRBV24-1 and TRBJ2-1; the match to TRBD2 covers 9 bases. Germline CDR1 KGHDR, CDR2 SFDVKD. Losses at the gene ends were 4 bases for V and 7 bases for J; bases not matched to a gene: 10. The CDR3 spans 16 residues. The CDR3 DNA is TGTGCCACCAGTGACCGCGGCGGTGCGGGGGGGAATGAGCAGTTCTTC. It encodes CATSDRGGAGGNEQFF.

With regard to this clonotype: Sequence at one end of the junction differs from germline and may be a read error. DNA for the CDR3: TGTACCATCAAAGAGACGGGGGGTGAGCAGCTCTTC. This codes for CTIKETGGEQLF. V and J are TRBV10-3 and TRBJ2-1, with TRBD2 identical over 7 bases. CDR3 length: 12 residues. Germline V gene data show CDR1 as ENHRY and CDR2 as SYGVKD.

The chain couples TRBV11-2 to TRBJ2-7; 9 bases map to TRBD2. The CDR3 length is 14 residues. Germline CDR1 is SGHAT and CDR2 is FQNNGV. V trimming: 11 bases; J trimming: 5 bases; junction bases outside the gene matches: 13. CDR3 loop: CAGSLVGGGDEQYF. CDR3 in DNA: TGTGCCGGTAGCTTAGTGGGCGGGGGGGACGAGCAGTACTTC.

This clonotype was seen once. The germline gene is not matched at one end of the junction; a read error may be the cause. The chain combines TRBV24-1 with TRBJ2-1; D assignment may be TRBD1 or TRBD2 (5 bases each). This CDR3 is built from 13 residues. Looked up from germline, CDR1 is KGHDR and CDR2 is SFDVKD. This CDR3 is CVARQRNNNEQSF. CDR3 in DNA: TGTGTCGCCCGACAGCGGAATAACAATGAGCAGTCCTTC.

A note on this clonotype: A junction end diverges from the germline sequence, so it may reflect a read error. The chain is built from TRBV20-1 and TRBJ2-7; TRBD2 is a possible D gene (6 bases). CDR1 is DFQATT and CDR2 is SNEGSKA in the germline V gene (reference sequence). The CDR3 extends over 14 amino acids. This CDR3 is CCATLARSSYEQYF. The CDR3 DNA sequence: TGCTGTGCTACCCTAGCGAGAAGCTCCTACGAGCAGTACTTC.

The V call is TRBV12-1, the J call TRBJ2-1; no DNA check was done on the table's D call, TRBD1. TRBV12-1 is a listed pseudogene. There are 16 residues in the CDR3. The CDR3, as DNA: TGTGCCAGCATCACATATAGGGACCCCCAGTGGGATGAGCAGTTCTTC. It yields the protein CASITYRDPQWDEQFF.

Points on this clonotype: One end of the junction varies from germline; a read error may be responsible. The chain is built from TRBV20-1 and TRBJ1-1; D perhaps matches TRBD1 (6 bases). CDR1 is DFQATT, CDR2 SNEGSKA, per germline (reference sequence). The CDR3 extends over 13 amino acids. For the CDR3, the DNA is TGCAGTGCCCTAGGACAGTTGGGCACTGAAGCTGTCTTT. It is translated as CSALGQLGTEAVF.

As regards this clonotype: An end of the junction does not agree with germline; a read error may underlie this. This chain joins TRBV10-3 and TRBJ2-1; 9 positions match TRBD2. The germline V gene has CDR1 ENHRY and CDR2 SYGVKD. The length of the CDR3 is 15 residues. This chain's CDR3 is CTISEPSGKRNQQFF. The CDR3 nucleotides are TGTACCATCAGTGAACCTAGCGGGAAGCGGAATCAGCAGTTCTTC.

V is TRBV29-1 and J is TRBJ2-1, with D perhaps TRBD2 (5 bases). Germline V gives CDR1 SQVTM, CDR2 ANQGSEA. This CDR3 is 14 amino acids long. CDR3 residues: CNASRPSSYNEQFF. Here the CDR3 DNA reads TGCAACGCCAGTAGACCTAGCTCTTACAATGAGCAGTTCTTC.

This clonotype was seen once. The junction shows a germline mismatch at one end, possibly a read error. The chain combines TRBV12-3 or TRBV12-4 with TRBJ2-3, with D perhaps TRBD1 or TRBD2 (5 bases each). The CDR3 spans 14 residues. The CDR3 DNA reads TGTGCCAGCAGAGAACCCTCTAGGGGAGATACGGAGTATTTT. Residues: CASREPSRGDTEYF.